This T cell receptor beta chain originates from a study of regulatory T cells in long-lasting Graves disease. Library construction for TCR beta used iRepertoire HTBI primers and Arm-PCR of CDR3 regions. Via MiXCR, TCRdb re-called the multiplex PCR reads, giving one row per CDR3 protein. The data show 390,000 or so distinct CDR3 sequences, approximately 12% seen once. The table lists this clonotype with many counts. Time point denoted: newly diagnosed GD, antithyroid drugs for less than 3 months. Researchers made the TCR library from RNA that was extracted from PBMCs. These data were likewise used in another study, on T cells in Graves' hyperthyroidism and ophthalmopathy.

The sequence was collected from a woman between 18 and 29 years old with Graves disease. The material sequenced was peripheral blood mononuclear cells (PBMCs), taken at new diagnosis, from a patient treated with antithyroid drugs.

The CDR3 DNA sequence: TGCGCCAGCAGTGAGCCTCATTCCTCCAGCACAGATACGCAGTATTTT. Translation: CASSEPHSSSTDTQYF. This chain links TRBV10-2 with TRBJ2-3; no clear D. Germline V gene sequence: CDR1 WSHSY, CDR2 SAAADI. Trimming cost V 2 bases and J 0 bases, with 12 bases left between them. The CDR3 covers 16 residues.